This TCR beta chain was identified during a study of blood T cell repertoires in COVID-19. Study as a whole: The study drew acute and convalescent COVID-19 samples from the United States, Italy and Spain. Sources were T cells, B-cell-depleted T cells, or PBMCs; the material itself was cDNA or gDNA.

Authors' processing steps: By means of reference gene primer amplification, nucleated cell counts were estimated. The data were produced by immunoSEQ multiplex PCR, yet TCRdb's version contains in-frame clones alone and is incomplete. Clone size and V and J calls were adopted from that table, with D and trimming inferred from the DNA. The sample has over 300,000 clones, about 83% seen once. The TCR originated in a woman in her fifties or sixties with acute or convalescent COVID-19. Sequencing was carried out using peripheral blood.

The CDR3 here is CASSDFLRETGEQYF. Written as DNA, the CDR3 is TGTGCCAGCAGCGATTTTCTGCGGGAGACTGGCGAGCAGTACTTC. This sequence joins TRBV11-2 and TRBJ2-7, with 7 bases aligning to TRBD2. Germline V gene sequence: CDR1 SGHAT, CDR2 FQNNGV. The V segment lost 5 bases and the J segment 6 bases; nucleotides outside the gene matches: 13. The CDR3 is 15 residues long.